One and the same sample provided the 20 T cell receptor beta chains below, sequenced in a study of sequential checkpoint blockade in melanoma. Profiled with immunoSEQ multiplex PCR; TCRdb holds only in-frame clones, not every one. The sample yields some 40,000 clones, under 35% seen once. Treatment denoted: randomized to nivolumab then ipilimumab (arm A) or the reverse (arm B). The material sequenced was tumor tissue (inferred from file names), taken from a patient given nivolumab and ipilimumab in sequence. These receptors were collected from a human donor with melanoma.

The chain has TRBV5-1 and TRBJ1-2; weak D call: TRBD1 (5 bases). The CDR3 covers 14 residues. V lost 4 bases and J 6 bases, leaving 16 bases between the germline ends. The germline V gene encodes CDR1 SGHRS and CDR2 YFSETQ. CDR3 in amino acids: CASSAEGYLNGYTF. Here the CDR3 DNA reads TGCGCCAGCAGCGCCGAGGGGTATTTGAATGGCTACACCTTC. Filled out from reference TRBV5-1 and TRBJ1-2, the complete variable domain reads KAGVTQTPRYLIKTRGQQVTLSCSPISGHRSVSWYQQTPGQGLQFLFEYFSETQRNKGNFPGRFSGRQFSNSRSEMNVSTLELGDSALYLCASSAEGYLNGYTFGSGTRLTVV.

This clone was recorded a few times. V is TRBV29-1 and J is TRBJ1-5; TRBD1 might be the D (5 bases). Trimming pared 7 bases from V and 4 bases from J, leaving 17 bases between. The CDR3 length is 14 residues. CDR1 and CDR2 from the germline V gene are SQVTM and ANQGSEA. CDR3 nucleotides: TGCAGCGCGAGCTGGGGGGACCGGAATCAGCCCCAGCATTTT. Translating gives CSASWGDRNQPQHF.

This clone has more than one count but fewer than ten. The V and J genes are TRBV19 and TRBJ1-1; 7 bases line up with TRBD1. The CDR3 is made up of 14 amino acids. V shed 7 bases and J 4 bases; nucleotides not matched to a gene: 9. Germline V gene lookup returns CDR1 LNHDA and CDR2 SQIVND (reference sequence). The CDR3 nucleotides are TGTGCCAGTACCACTCGGGCAGGGGGCACTGAAGCTTTCTTT. Translating it yields CASTTRAGGTEAFF.

As concerns this clone: One end of the junction varies from germline; a read error may be responsible. This chain connects TRBV18 to TRBJ2-7; TRBD1 is a possible D gene (6 bases). The germline CDR1 and CDR2 sequences are KGHSH and LQKENI. The CDR3 extends over 12 amino acids. The CDR3 reads CASSPLQGTPDF. The CDR3 nucleotides are TGTGCCAGCTCACCGTTGCAGGGGACCCCGGACTTC.

The rearrangement joins TRBV5-1 to TRBJ1-1; 10 bases fit TRBD1. This CDR3 contains 14 residues. The J segment lost 4 bases and the V segment lost 3 bases, leaving 3 bases of the junction unmatched. Germline loops: CDR1 SGHRS, CDR2 YFSETQ. As DNA, the CDR3 is TGCGCCAGCAGCTGGGGACAGGGGAGCACTGAAGCTTTCTTT. Translating it yields CASSWGQGSTEAFF.

This rearrangement joins TRBV6-8 to TRBJ1-5; 7 bases align to TRBD1. The CDR3 loop spans 16 amino acids. V lost 6 bases, J lost 1 base, and 9 bases stayed unmatched. The germline V gene encodes CDR1 MNHGY and CDR2 SAAAGT. The CDR3 DNA reads TGTGCCAGCAGCGCTCTGACAGGGTCCAGCAATCAGCCCCAGCATTTT. It is translated as CASSALTGSSNQPQHF.

This clone was recorded many times. The V and J genes are TRBV6-8 and TRBJ2-5; TRBD1 matches 8 bases. CDR1 is MNHGY and CDR2 is SAAAGT in the germline V gene. The CDR3 sequence is 15 residues long. The trim removed 7 bases at V and 5 bases at J, leaving 12 bases unmatched. The CDR3 is CASTITRGPSETQYF. The DNA of the CDR3 is TGTGCCAGCACCATCACCAGGGGGCCGTCGGAGACCCAGTACTTC.

This clone is a singleton in its sample. The chain links TRBV19 to TRBJ2-3; 9 nucleotides align to TRBD2. This CDR3 contains 17 residues. V lost 3 bases, J lost 5 bases, and 12 bases stayed unmatched. CDR1 is LNHDA and CDR2 is SQIVND in the germline V gene (reference sequence). Here the CDR3 reads CASSMNGAGGLKDTQYF. The CDR3 nucleotides are TGTGCCAGTAGTATGAACGGAGCGGGGGGACTAAAAGATACGCAGTATTTT.

This clone occurred a few times. The V and J genes are TRBV9 and TRBJ1-1; 7 nucleotides match TRBD1. Germline lookup yields CDR1 SGDLS and CDR2 YYNGEE. V shed 3 bases and J 4 bases; nucleotides not matched to a gene: 6. The CDR3 runs to 14 residues. The CDR3 is CASSATTGPTEAFF. In nucleotides, the CDR3 is TGTGCCAGCAGCGCCACGACAGGGCCCACTGAAGCTTTCTTT.

The rearrangement uses TRBV14 and TRBJ1-2, with 11 bases matching TRBD1. This CDR3 comprises 14 residues. V shed 5 bases, J shed 7 bases, and the junction held 6 bases outside the gene matches. CDR1 is SGHDN and CDR2 is FVKESK in the germline V gene. The DNA of the CDR3 is TGTGCCAGCAGCATTGGACAGGGGGCGCGTGGCTACACCTTC. Its translation: CASSIGQGARGYTF.

The sample holds a few counts of this clone. Sequence at one end of the junction differs from germline and may be a read error. V is TRBV6-8 and J is TRBJ2-6; D remains unclear. This CDR3 is built from 14 residues. Germline V gene data show CDR1 as MNHGY and CDR2 as SAAAGT. CDR3 sequence (DNA): TGTGCCATCAGTGACTCCTCTGGGGCCAACGTCCTGACTTTC. This sequence encodes CAISDSSGANVLTF.

The V gene is TRBV30, the J gene TRBJ1-4; D is undetermined. Trimming cost V 4 bases and J 0 bases, with 12 bases left between them. The CDR3 totals 15 residues. Germline V CDR1 and CDR2: GTSNPN, SVGIG (reference sequence). CDR3 sequence (DNA): TGTGCCTGGATACCCTCTTGGACAACTAATGAAAAACTGTTTTTT. Translated: CAWIPSWTTNEKLFF.

This clone was seen a handful of times. Here the CDR3 reads CASSRQGEAFF. The CDR3 nucleotides are TGTGCCAGCAGCCGACAGGGGGAAGCTTTCTTT. The rearrangement joins TRBV6-7 to TRBJ1-1; 8 nucleotides line up with TRBD1. TRBV6-7 is flagged as an ORF with uncertain function. The CDR3 sequence is 11 residues long. The V segment lost 6 bases and the J segment 8 bases; nucleotides outside the gene matches: 2.

The rearrangement joins TRBV19 to TRBJ2-1, with 13 bases fitting TRBD2. The trim removed 4 bases at V and 5 bases at J, leaving 11 bases unmatched. The CDR3 is made up of 18 amino acids. Germline V lookup: CDR1 LNHDA, CDR2 SQIVND (reference sequence). The CDR3 loop reads CASSKITSGRALNNEQFF. Here the CDR3 DNA reads TGTGCCAGTAGTAAAATTACTAGCGGGAGGGCCCTGAACAATGAGCAGTTCTTC.

The chain employs TRBV6-8 and TRBJ1-2; D unclear. This CDR3 has 14 amino acids. CDR1 and CDR2 from the germline V gene are MNHGY and SAAAGT. V dropped 4 bases and J dropped 3 bases, with 12 bases sitting between them. The CDR3, as DNA: TGTGCCAGCAGTTCCGCCGGGCCACACTATGGCTACACCTTC. As protein: CASSSAGPHYGYTF.

Ten or more counts support this clone. The chain employs TRBV11-3 and TRBJ2-2, with D maybe TRBD2 (6 bases). With 5 bases removed from V and 7 bases from J, the gap between germline ends came to 23 bases. The CDR3 has 17 residues. Looked up from germline, CDR1 is SGHNT and CDR2 is YENEEA. In DNA, the CDR3 is TGTGCCAGCAGCGATGGGGCCCGGGGGTTTGAAGGCGGGGAGCTGTTTTTT. It encodes CASSDGARGFEGGELFF.

The chain couples TRBV5-1 to TRBJ2-6, with TRBD1 matching 7 bases. The V segment lost 7 bases and the J segment 0 bases; nucleotides outside the gene matches: 7. The germline V gene encodes CDR1 SGHRS and CDR2 YFSETQ. The CDR3 contains 16 residues. CDR3 sequence (DNA): TGCGCCAGCGGGGCAGGGGGTGACTCTGGGGCCAACGTCCTGACTTTC. Translated, it gives CASGAGGDSGANVLTF.

This chain uses TRBV19 with TRBJ2-2; 7 bases align to TRBD1. This CDR3 has 14 amino acids. J was trimmed by 1 base and V by 11 bases; bases with no gene match: 7. CDR1 and CDR2 (germline): LNHDA, SQIVND (reference sequence). CDR3 sequence reads: CAARGQGNTGELFF. The CDR3 bases are TGTGCCGCAAGGGGGCAGGGGAACACCGGGGAGCTGTTTTTT.

There are a few counts of this clone. The J gene is TRBJ2-5, the V gene TRBV11-3; D ambiguous. Germline values: CDR1 SGHNT, CDR2 YENEEA. The CDR3 length is 14 residues. V was pared by 3 bases and J by 1 base, with 9 bases between. This CDR3 is CASSLFPTQETQYF. CDR3 nucleotide sequence: TGTGCCAGCAGCTTGTTCCCCACCCAAGAGACCCAGTACTTC.

The V call is TRBV6-8, the J call TRBJ2-2; 9 bases align to TRBD2. Looked up from germline, CDR1 is MNHGY and CDR2 is SAAAGT. With V trimmed by 7 bases and J by 7 bases, 10 bases remained unmatched. CDR3 length: 15 amino acids. The CDR3 DNA follows: TGTGCCAGCACCGACTGGCTAGCGGGGATCGGGGAGCTGTTTTTT. Its translation: CASTDWLAGIGELFF.